One sample yielded the 26 T cell receptor beta chains listed below, sequenced in a study of shared clonotypes between healthy human individuals. Sequenced by immunoSEQ multiplex PCR; TCRdb stores in-frame clones only, minus some. Of about 990,000 clones listed, around 78% were seen once; the top ten hold around 0.6%. Source material: memory CD4+ T cells from PBMCs. The subset is: CD45RA-negative fraction. The receptors were sampled from a man aged 18 to 29 in good health. Some clones in this sample may be carry-over from other donors' samples.

The chain combines TRBV28 with TRBJ1-2; TRBD1 matches at 9 bases. CDR3 length: 13 residues. The V segment lost 5 bases and the J segment 9 bases; nucleotides outside the gene matches: 7. CDR1 is MDHEN and CDR2 is SYDVKM in the germline V gene. The DNA for the CDR3 is TGTGCCAGCAGTGGAGGGACAGGGTTAAGCTACACCTTC. Protein: CASSGGTGLSYTF.

The gene calls are TRBV6-4 and TRBJ2-7; TRBD2 agrees at 16 bases. CDR3 length: 15 amino acids. J gave up 2 bases and V 6 bases, and 1 base lay outside the gene matches. The V gene's germline CDR1 is MRHNA and CDR2 SNTAGT. The CDR3 DNA follows: TGTGCCAGCAGGGGACTAGCGGGAGGGCCCTACGAGCAGTACTTC. Translated, it gives CASRGLAGGPYEQYF.

To note about this clone: Other DNA sequences of this sample code for an identical CDR3. V and J are TRBV7-3 and TRBJ1-1; D is unclear. This CDR3 comprises 13 residues. In germline, CDR1 is SGHTA, CDR2 FQGTGA. V was pared by 4 bases and J by 0 bases, with 6 bases between. CDR3 residues: CASSSLMNTEAFF. The CDR3 DNA reads TGTGCCAGCAGCTCACTGATGAACACTGAAGCTTTCTTT.

The chain links TRBV9 to TRBJ2-1; 8 positions agree with TRBD2. Trimming at V came to 1 base and at J to 8 bases, leaving 5 bases not matched to a gene. From germline, CDR1 is SGDLS and CDR2 YYNGEE. There are 14 residues in the CDR3. The CDR3 DNA reads as TGTGCCAGCAGCGTAAGACTAGCGCGCGATGAGCAGTTCTTC. Its protein product is CASSVRLARDEQFF.

CDR3 sequence (DNA): TGTGCCAGCAGTTTCTCCCCAAGAGGACAGGGGGAGACCCAGTACTTC. Translation: CASSFSPRGQGETQYF. This chain connects TRBV28 to TRBJ2-5; the match to TRBD1 covers 9 bases. J lost 5 bases, V lost 3 bases, and 10 bases had no gene match. Germline assignment: CDR1 MDHEN and CDR2 SYDVKM. This CDR3 is built from 16 residues.

The V gene is TRBV28, the J gene TRBJ1-1; 10 nucleotides line up with TRBD1. V trimming: 6 bases; J trimming: 4 bases; junction bases outside the gene matches: 5. The CDR3 has 14 amino acids. Germline V gives CDR1 MDHEN, CDR2 SYDVKM. CDR3 coding DNA: TGTGCCAGCAGGACAGGGGGCGTTGGCACTGAAGCTTTCTTT. Amino acids: CASRTGGVGTEAFF.

The chain carries TRBV4-2 and TRBJ2-3; TRBD2 matches at 7 bases. With V trimmed by 1 base and J by 14 bases, 6 bases remained unmatched. The CDR3 runs to 12 residues. Germline CDR1 is LGHNA and CDR2 is YNFKEQ. The CDR3 sequence: CASSQAGLVPYF. DNA of the CDR3: TGTGCCAGCAGCCAAGCCGGACTAGTTCCGTATTTT.

The chain employs TRBV30 and TRBJ2-3; D gene ambiguous. V lost 0 bases, J lost 5 bases, and 6 bases lay in between. The CDR3 totals 12 residues. CDR1 and CDR2 (germline): GTSNPN, SVGIG (reference sequence). The DNA of the CDR3 is TGTGCCTGGAGTGTACAAATAGATACGCAGTATTTT. Its protein product is CAWSVQIDTQYF.

V is TRBV28 and J is TRBJ2-7; TRBD1 aligns across 7 bases. Germline V gives CDR1 MDHEN, CDR2 SYDVKM. The CDR3 consists of 13 residues. With V trimmed by 6 bases and J by 3 bases, 5 bases remained unmatched. The CDR3 region has the DNA TGTGCCAGCAGACAGGGGCTTAGCTACGAGCAGTACTTC. This encodes CASRQGLSYEQYF.

Comments on this clone: A much larger clone lies a single base off, so this may be a read error. The rearrangement joins TRBV5-5 to TRBJ2-7, with D unresolved. The CDR3 has 12 amino acids. Germline lookup yields CDR1 SGHKS and CDR2 YYEKEE (reference sequence). V shed 2 bases and J shed 0 bases, with 3 bases lying between them. The CDR3 DNA reads TGTGCCAGCAGCTTATACTCCTACGAGCAGTACTTC. Translated, it gives CASSLYSYEQYF.

The chain recombines TRBV11-2 with TRBJ2-7; D unresolved. V shed 2 bases and J shed 1 base, with 9 bases lying between them. From germline, CDR1 is SGHAT and CDR2 FQNNGV. This CDR3 is built from 14 residues. CDR3 coding DNA: TGTGCCAGCAGCTTAATGCAGGCATCCTACGAGCAGTACTTC. Its protein is CASSLMQASYEQYF.

This clone was observed a handful of times. The chain uses TRBV4-1 and TRBJ2-3; unclear D gene. CDR3 length: 15 amino acids. Germline CDR1 is MGHRA and CDR2 is YSYEKL. V gave up 0 bases and J gave up 7 bases, with 14 bases separating them. The CDR3 bases are TGCGCCAGCAGCCAAGAACGTGGGGTAGGAAATACGCAGTATTTT. Amino acids: CASSQERGVGNTQYF.

The chain recombines TRBV18 with TRBJ2-1; 12 bases map to TRBD2. The V and J ends lost 3 bases and 5 bases, in that order; junction bases with no gene match: 2. The CDR3 runs to 15 residues. CDR1 and CDR2 (germline): KGHSH, LQKENI. DNA of the CDR3: TGTGCCAGCTCACCGACTAGCGGGAGCGACAATGAGCAGTTCTTC. This encodes CASSPTSGSDNEQFF. The full variable domain, completed using reference TRBV18 and TRBJ2-1, is NAGVMQNPRHLVRRRGQEARLRCSPMKGHSHVYWYRQLPEEGLKFMVYLQKENIIDESGMPKERFSAEFPKEGPSILRIQQVVRGDSAAYFCASSPTSGSDNEQFFGPGTRLTVL.

This clone was detected only a few times. The CDR3 sequence: CASNRDRIGNEQFF. For the CDR3, the DNA is TGTGCCAGCAACAGGGACAGGATTGGTAATGAGCAGTTCTTC. The chain links TRBV7-8 to TRBJ2-1; 8 bases agree with TRBD1. The germline V gene has CDR1 SGHVS and CDR2 FQNEAQ. The CDR3 runs to 14 residues. V lost 7 bases and J lost 7; bases outside the gene matches: 9. Full variable domain (missing parts from reference TRBV7-8 and TRBJ2-1): GAGVSQSPRYKVAKRGQDVALRCDPISGHVSLFWYQQALGQGPEFLTYFQNEAQLDKSGLPSDRFFAERPEGSVSTLKIQRTQQEDSAVYLCASNRDRIGNEQFFGPGTRLTVL.

The chain has TRBV5-4 and TRBJ2-7; the match to TRBD2 covers 9 bases. CDR3 size: 15 residues. CDR1 and CDR2 from the germline V gene are SGHNT and YYREEE (reference sequence). Trimming cost V 4 bases and J 5 bases; bases outside gene matches: 10. This CDR3 reads CASSHRLAGTDEQYF. The CDR3 DNA follows: TGTGCCAGCAGCCACCGCCTAGCGGGAACCGACGAGCAGTACTTC.

This clone was seen a handful of times. This sequence joins TRBV29-1 and TRBJ2-5; the D is unclear. The J call may be wrong; the DNA end is better matched by TRBJ2-7. From germline, CDR1 is SQVTM and CDR2 ANQGSEA. There are 11 residues in the CDR3. CDR3 sequence reads: CSVLTSNEQYF. The DNA of the CDR3 is TGCAGCGTTTTGACATCGAACGAGCAGTACTTC.

This clone was observed at least ten times. This chain joins TRBV13 and TRBJ2-7; no clear D gene. CDR1 is PRHDT and CDR2 is FYEKMQ in the germline V gene (reference sequence). The CDR3 length is 13 residues. The V and J ends lost 2 bases and 1 base respectively, with 6 bases between them. The CDR3 loop is CASSLRRSYEQYF. As DNA, the CDR3 is TGTGCCAGCAGCTTACGTCGGTCCTACGAGCAGTACTTC.

The chain has TRBV5-5 and TRBJ2-3; 7 bases agree with TRBD2. This CDR3 is built from 14 residues. Losses at the gene ends were 9 bases for V and 0 bases for J; bases not matched to a gene: 7. Germline V gene lookup returns CDR1 SGHKS and CDR2 YYEKEE (reference sequence). The CDR3: CATPGRVSTDTQYF. CDR3 sequence (DNA): TGTGCCACCCCTGGGAGGGTTAGCACAGATACGCAGTATTTT.

In this sample, this clone turned up once. The V and J genes are TRBV5-4 and TRBJ2-1; 9 bases fit TRBD2. Germline trimming cut 0 bases from V and 4 bases from J; bases unmatched to any gene: 5. Per germline, CDR1 SGHNT and CDR2 YYREEE (reference sequence). This CDR3 has 16 amino acids. CDR3 bases: TGTGCCAGCAGCTTGGGCGGGACTAGCCGGTACAATGAGCAGTTCTTC. Protein product: CASSLGGTSRYNEQFF.

In regard to this clone: Other nucleotide sequences in the sample specify the same CDR3. This sequence joins TRBV4-2 and TRBJ2-3; D might be TRBD2 (5 bases). Trimming pared 1 base from V and 0 bases from J, leaving 8 bases between. CDR3 length equals 15 residues. From germline, CDR1 is LGHNA and CDR2 YNFKEQ. In nucleotides, the CDR3 is TGTGCCAGCAGCCAAGTCGGCGGGAGCACAGATACGCAGTATTTT. As protein: CASSQVGGSTDTQYF.

The J gene is TRBJ1-2, the V gene TRBV6-6; 10 bases are shared with TRBD1. Germline values: CDR1 MNHNY, CDR2 SVGAGI (reference sequence). The length of the CDR3 is 16 residues. V lost 4 bases to trimming and J lost 4 bases; unmatched junction nucleotides: 9. The CDR3 region has the DNA TGTGCCAGCAGTTCCAAAAGGACAGGGGGAGGCTATGGCTACACCTTC. It specifies CASSSKRTGGGYGYTF.

There are a few counts of this clone. The chain combines TRBV10-3 with TRBJ2-1; TRBD2 aligns across 8 bases. Germline loops: CDR1 ENHRY, CDR2 SYGVKD. Germline trimming cut 3 bases from V and 4 bases from J; bases unmatched to any gene: 17. The CDR3 length is 19 residues. CDR3 region: CAISDHAGTRGSGYNEQFF. CDR3 nucleotide sequence: TGTGCCATCAGTGACCACGCGGGGACTAGGGGAAGCGGGTACAATGAGCAGTTCTTC.

The V call is TRBV5-1, the J call TRBJ1-5, with D unclear. The CDR3 runs to 14 residues. V dropped 4 bases and J dropped 6 bases, with 14 bases sitting between them. Germline CDR1 and CDR2: SGHRS and YFSETQ. The CDR3 DNA follows: TGCGCCAGCAGCCTCGACGCTGCCGGTCAGCCCCAGCATTTT. Its translation is CASSLDAAGQPQHF.

The chain uses TRBV27 and TRBJ2-2, with TRBD2 matching 11 bases. Germline lookup yields CDR1 MNHEY and CDR2 SMNVEV (reference sequence). J was trimmed by 6 bases and V by 6 bases; bases with no gene match: 9. The CDR3 extends over 16 amino acids. The CDR3 DNA follows: TGTGCCAGCAGGAAGATAGCGGGAGGGCGACCCGGGGAGCTGTTTTTT. Translated, it gives CASRKIAGGRPGELFF.

V and J are TRBV2 and TRBJ1-2, with D possibly matching TRBD1 (5 bases). This CDR3 is built from 14 residues. V lost 7 bases to trimming and J lost 6 bases, with 18 bases between them. Germline-derived CDR1 and CDR2 are SNHLY and FYNNEI. As DNA, the CDR3 is TGTGCCAGCATGGGGGGGTTAACCAGGCATGGCTACACCTTC. Translating gives CASMGGLTRHGYTF.

The V and J genes are TRBV25-1 and TRBJ2-3, with 10 bases fitting TRBD2. Germline trimming cut 4 bases from V and 8 bases from J; bases unmatched to any gene: 9. There are 15 residues in the CDR3. In germline, CDR1 is MGHDK, CDR2 SYGVNS. CDR3 coding DNA: TGTGCCAGCAGTGGGACTAGCGGTTCGGGCGCTACGCAGTATTTT. Its protein product is CASSGTSGSGATQYF.